The 6 T cell receptor beta chains presented below share a single source sample, sequenced in a study of shared T cell receptors in the human thymus. The protocol was immunoSEQ multiplex PCR, while the TCRdb copy is restricted to in-frame clones and leaves out a portion. Of roughly 550,000 clones detected, roughly 74% appear once; the ten largest clones hold more than 0.01%. The same specimen was also included in a second study, on human thymus T cells.

The sequencing sample was made of thymocytes. Every receptor here comes from a boy under two years old with a congenital heart defect.

This clone was counted between two and nine times. J is TRBJ2-1 and V is TRBV7-2; D possibly corresponds to TRBD2 (6 bases). From germline, CDR1 is SGHTA and CDR2 FQGNSA. V lost 2 bases to trimming and J lost 4 bases, with 12 bases between them. CDR3 length equals 15 residues. The CDR3 here is CASSLLCGIYNEQFF. The CDR3 DNA reads TGTGCCAGCAGCTTACTTTGCGGGATTTACAATGAGCAGTTCTTC.

The chain recombines TRBV29-1 with TRBJ1-1; D is uncertain. Germline-derived CDR1 and CDR2 are SQVTM and ANQGSEA. V lost 7 bases and J 1 base, leaving 13 bases between the germline ends. The CDR3 extends over 13 amino acids. The CDR3 bases are TGCAGCGCCCGCGGGTGGGAGAACACTGAAGCTTTCTTT. Protein sequence: CSARGWENTEAFF.

This clone was counted a few times. The chain combines TRBV7-6 with TRBJ2-1, with D tentatively TRBD2 (5 bases). With 0 bases removed from V and 9 bases from J, the gap between germline ends came to 6 bases. CDR1 SGHVS and CDR2 FNYEAQ come from the germline V gene. The CDR3 has 12 residues. CDR3 in DNA: TGTGCCAGCAGCTTAGCGAGGGCTGAGCAGTTCTTC. Translation gives CASSLARAEQFF.

This clone was picked up a small number of times. This sequence joins TRBV7-9 and TRBJ2-7, with D perhaps matching TRBD2 (7 bases). Trimming shortened V by 1 base and J by 11 bases, and 18 bases separated the two germline ends. The CDR3 loop spans 14 amino acids. CDR1 and CDR2 from the germline V gene are SEHNR and FQNEAQ (reference sequence). CDR3: CASSLEGGQLTEYF. Written as DNA, the CDR3 is TGTGCCAGCAGCTTAGAGGGGGGGCAGCTGACGGAGTACTTC.

This clone occurred a few times. The chain joins TRBV28 to TRBJ2-3; TRBD2 might be the D (5 bases). V was cut by 6 bases and J by 2 bases, with 12 bases left in between. The CDR3 runs 14 residues. Germline V lookup: CDR1 MDHEN, CDR2 SYDVKM. The CDR3 region has the DNA TGTGCCAGCAGCAGAGGACTCCCCACAGATACGCAGTATTTT. This encodes CASSRGLPTDTQYF. The variable domain in full, with the rest retrieved from reference TRBV28 and TRBJ2-3, is DVKVTQSSRYLVKRTGEKVFLECVQDMDHENMFWYRQDPGLGLRLIYFSYDVKMKEKGDIPEGYSVSREKKERFSLILESASTNQTSMYLCASSRGLPTDTQYFGPGTRLTVL.

This clone was counted between two and nine times. The sample contains more than one DNA sequence encoding this CDR3. This chain connects TRBV6-1 to TRBJ1-5; TRBD1 is a possible D gene (5 bases). V was clipped by 2 bases and J by 0 bases, with 8 bases between them. CDR3 length equals 15 residues. Germline loops: CDR1 MNHNS, CDR2 SASEGT. The CDR3 DNA reads as TGTGCCAGCAGTGAACAGGGATATAGCAATCAGCCCCAGCATTTT. Translated, it gives CASSEQGYSNQPQHF.